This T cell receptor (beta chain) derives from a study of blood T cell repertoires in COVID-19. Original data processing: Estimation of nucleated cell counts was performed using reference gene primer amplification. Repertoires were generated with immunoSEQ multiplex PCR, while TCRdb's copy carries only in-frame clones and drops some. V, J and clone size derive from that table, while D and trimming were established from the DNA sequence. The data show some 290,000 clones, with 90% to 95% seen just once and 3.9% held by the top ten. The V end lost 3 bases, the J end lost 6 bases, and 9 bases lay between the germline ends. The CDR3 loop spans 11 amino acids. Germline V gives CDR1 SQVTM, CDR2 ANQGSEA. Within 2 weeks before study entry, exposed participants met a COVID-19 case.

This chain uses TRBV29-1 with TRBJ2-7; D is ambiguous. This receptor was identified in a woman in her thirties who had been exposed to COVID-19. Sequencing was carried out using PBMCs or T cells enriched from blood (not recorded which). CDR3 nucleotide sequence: TGCAGCGTTGAGTCCGGAGCCGAGCAGTACTTC. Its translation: CSVESGAEQYF.